Presented here are 29 T cell receptor beta chains from one specimen sequenced in a study of blood T cells in healthy people across ages. Alongside a J-beta primer mix, a sample-barcoded 5' primer served in a second PCR lasting about 6 to 11 cycles. From the 5' RACE reads, TCRdb called clonotypes with MiXCR, one entry per CDR3 protein. The sample lists roughly 2 million distinct CDR3 sequences; around half were seen once. The material sequenced was blood. These receptors were obtained from a woman aged 40 to 50 in good health.

This sequence joins TRBV7-3 and TRBJ2-1, with D maybe TRBD2 (5 bases). Trimming took off 4 bases at V and 8 bases at J, with 12 bases between the two ends. Germline V gene lookup returns CDR1 SGHTA and CDR2 FQGTGA. The CDR3 loop spans 13 amino acids. CDR3 residues: CASSSNPGDEQFF. CDR3 bases: TGTGCCAGCAGCTCCAATCCCGGGGATGAGCAGTTCTTC.

This chain joins TRBV27 and TRBJ2-5; tentative D call: TRBD2 (5 bases). Germline-derived CDR1 and CDR2 are MNHEY and SMNVEV (reference sequence). V was clipped by 5 bases and J by 11 bases, with 15 bases between them. The CDR3 spans 12 residues. DNA for the CDR3: TGTGCCAGCAGTCCCGGGGTCAATGAGCAGTACTTC. Amino acid sequence: CASSPGVNEQYF.

The V call is TRBV9, the J call TRBJ2-5; 10 bases align to TRBD1. This CDR3 is built from 15 residues. Germline V gene sequence: CDR1 SGDLS, CDR2 YYNGEE. Unmatched junction bases numbered 6, after V lost 3 bases and J lost 4 bases. Here the CDR3 DNA reads TGTGCCAGCAGCGCCCTAGACAGGGGGCCAGAGACCCAGTACTTC. It encodes CASSALDRGPETQYF. Full variable domain (rest looked up from reference TRBV9 and TRBJ2-5): DSGVTQTPKHLITATGQRVTLRCSPRSGDLSVYWYQQSLDQGLQFLIQYYNGEERAKGNILERFSAQQFPDLHSELNLSSLELGDSALYFCASSALDRGPETQYFGPGTRLLVL.

V and J are TRBV6-2 or TRBV6-3 and TRBJ2-5; TRBD1 matches at 7 bases. CDR1 and CDR2 (germline): MNHEY, SVGEGT. The CDR3 sequence is 16 residues long. With V trimmed by 5 bases and J by 6 bases, 15 bases remained unmatched. This chain's CDR3 is CASSDLGTARRKTQYF. In nucleotides, the CDR3 is TGTGCCAGCAGTGACCTAGGGACAGCCAGAAGGAAGACCCAGTACTTC.

This chain uses TRBV28 with TRBJ1-5; D unclear. From germline, CDR1 is MDHEN and CDR2 SYDVKM. The V end lost 6 bases, the J end lost 3 bases, and 15 bases lay between the germline ends. The CDR3 is made up of 15 amino acids. CDR3 in amino acids: CASRAARNYNQPQHF. The CDR3 bases are TGTGCCAGCAGGGCCGCGAGGAACTACAATCAGCCCCAGCATTTT.

This chain links TRBV6-1 with TRBJ2-1; TRBD1 is a possible D gene (6 bases). The CDR3 has 20 amino acids. Germline V gene data show CDR1 as MNHNS and CDR2 as SASEGT. Trimming took off 0 bases at V and 0 bases at J, with 21 bases between the two ends. CDR3 sequence: CASSEAYPLRGRSSYNEQFF. The CDR3 bases are TGTGCCAGCAGTGAAGCCTATCCTCTCAGGGGAAGAAGCTCCTACAATGAGCAGTTCTTC.

The chain is built from TRBV14 and TRBJ2-3; D perhaps matches TRBD1 (6 bases). The CDR3 has 13 amino acids. CDR1 is SGHDN and CDR2 is FVKESK in the germline V gene. Trimming stripped 3 bases from V and 6 bases from J, with 10 bases between. As DNA, the CDR3 is TGTGCCAGCAGCCAGAACAGGGTGGATACGCAGTATTTT. Protein product: CASSQNRVDTQYF.

V is TRBV28 and J is TRBJ1-5; perhaps TRBD1 as D (5 bases). The CDR3 is 15 amino acids. V shed 4 bases and J shed 0 bases, with 10 bases lying between them. Germline V lookup: CDR1 MDHEN, CDR2 SYDVKM. The CDR3 coding sequence is TGTGCCAGCAGTTACGGGACGGATAGCAATCAGCCCCAGCATTTT. Protein product: CASSYGTDSNQPQHF.

V usage is TRBV6-1 and J usage is TRBJ2-1; the match to TRBD2 covers 7 bases. After removal of 7 bases from V and 6 bases from J, the junction contained 21 bases not matched to a gene. The CDR3 extends over 18 amino acids. From germline, CDR1 is MNHNS and CDR2 SASEGT. CDR3 protein: CASIRWEGSTSGRNEQFF. The CDR3 DNA reads TGTGCCAGCATCCGATGGGAGGGATCGACGAGCGGACGCAATGAGCAGTTCTTC.

This chain links TRBV9 with TRBJ2-7, with 14 bases aligning to TRBD2. J lost 3 bases, V lost 0 bases, and 5 bases had no gene match. The CDR3 has 17 amino acids. The germline V gene encodes CDR1 SGDLS and CDR2 YYNGEE. CDR3 nucleotide sequence: TGTGCCAGCAGCGTAGGTGGACTAGCGGGGGGACTCTACGAGCAGTACTTC. This sequence encodes CASSVGGLAGGLYEQYF. Variable domain in full (rest from reference TRBV9 and TRBJ2-7): DSGVTQTPKHLITATGQRVTLRCSPRSGDLSVYWYQQSLDQGLQFLIQYYNGEERAKGNILERFSAQQFPDLHSELNLSSLELGDSALYFCASSVGGLAGGLYEQYFGPGTRLTVT.

The chain recombines TRBV6-6 with TRBJ2-7, with D possibly TRBD2 on 7 matching bases. Trimming cost V 6 bases and J 3 bases, with 18 bases left between them. The CDR3 sequence is 15 residues long. Germline CDR1 MNHNY, CDR2 SVGAGI (reference sequence). The CDR3: CASRPQRGAVYEQYF. CDR3 bases: TGTGCCAGCAGACCACAACGGGGGGCGGTCTACGAGCAGTACTTC.

This clonotype was counted between two and nine times. The rearrangement uses TRBV12-5 and TRBJ2-5; TRBD2 agrees at 10 bases. This CDR3 has 15 amino acids. V was pared by 1 base and J by 5 bases, with 4 bases of the junction left unmatched. Germline V gene sequence: CDR1 LGHNT, CDR2 FRNRAP. CDR3 residues: CASGLGLAGVETQYF. DNA for the CDR3: TGTGCTAGTGGTTTGGGTCTAGCGGGGGTTGAGACCCAGTACTTC.

This clonotype was picked up a small number of times. The chain links TRBV10-3 to TRBJ2-1, with no clear D. Trimming left V 6 bases short and J 8 bases short, with 11 bases between. CDR1 is ENHRY and CDR2 is SYGVKD in the germline V gene. CDR3 size: 12 residues. CDR3: CAISPLLDEQFF. The CDR3, as DNA: TGTGCCATCAGCCCCCTTTTGGATGAGCAGTTCTTC.

This clonotype showed up just a few times. The J gene is TRBJ2-7, the V gene TRBV15; 7 bases align to TRBD1. CDR3 length: 15 residues. After removal of 2 bases from V and 4 bases from J, the junction contained 8 bases not matched to a gene. The germline V gene has CDR1 LNHNV and CDR2 YYDKDF (reference sequence). CDR3 loop: CATSRTRDSLYEQYF. The DNA of the CDR3 is TGTGCCACCAGCAGAACCAGGGACAGTCTATACGAGCAGTACTTC.

V usage is TRBV6-5 and J usage is TRBJ1-2, with a possible D match to TRBD1 (6 bases). The germline V gene has CDR1 MNHEY and CDR2 SVGAGI. Trimming left V 2 bases short and J 4 bases short, with 17 bases between. The CDR3 totals 16 residues. DNA for the CDR3: TGTGCCAGCAGTTACCTATCCGGGGGCGATGCCTATGGCTACACCTTC. Its translation: CASSYLSGGDAYGYTF.

The V and J genes are TRBV20-1 and TRBJ2-6; D gene unclear. The CDR3 length is 19 residues. V lost 3 bases to trimming and J lost 0 bases, with 21 bases between them. Germline assignment: CDR1 DFQATT and CDR2 SNEGSKA (reference sequence). DNA for the CDR3: TGCAGTGCTAGTAGTTTGCCAAGGGTAGTAACCTCTGGGGCCAACGTCCTGACTTTC. Residues: CSASSLPRVVTSGANVLTF.

V is TRBV28 and J is TRBJ1-5; D is ambiguous. The CDR3 sequence is 18 residues long. Deletions cut 2 bases from V and 6 bases from J, with 23 bases between. Germline assignment: CDR1 MDHEN and CDR2 SYDVKM. The CDR3 DNA sequence: TGTGCCAGCAGTTTAGAGGTCCCTCGCCTTAAAACCCCTCAGCCCCAGCATTTT. Protein sequence: CASSLEVPRLKTPQPQHF.

The V and J genes are TRBV4-1 and TRBJ2-1, with D possibly matching TRBD1 (5 bases). CDR1 and CDR2 (germline): MGHRA, YSYEKL. V lost 3 bases and J lost 2, with 11 bases in between. The CDR3 runs to 15 residues. CDR3 sequence: CASSHGRAAYNEQFF. The CDR3 bases are TGCGCCAGCAGCCACGGCAGGGCAGCCTACAATGAGCAGTTCTTC.

CDR3 residues: CSASIPLLGGQEGKNTEAFF. Here the CDR3 DNA reads TGCAGTGCTAGTATTCCTCTGCTCGGGGGACAAGAGGGAAAAAACACTGAAGCTTTCTTT. The chain employs TRBV20-1 and TRBJ1-1; the D gene is possibly TRBD1 (6 bases). The CDR3 runs to 20 residues. Germline V CDR1 and CDR2: DFQATT, SNEGSKA (reference sequence). V lost 3 bases and J 2 bases, leaving 31 bases between the germline ends.

Here the CDR3 DNA reads TGCGCCAGCAGCCAAGATGGGGGCTACACAGATACGCAGTATTTT. This translates into CASSQDGGYTDTQYF. The rearrangement links TRBV4-3 to TRBJ2-3; D is possibly TRBD1 (6 bases). The CDR3 runs to 15 residues. Germline assignment: CDR1 LGHNA and CDR2 YSLEER. Trimming took off 0 bases at V and 2 bases at J, with 9 bases between the two ends.

CDR3: CSAGGLRIASGYTF. As DNA, the CDR3 is TGCAGTGCTGGGGGACTGAGGATCGCCTCTGGCTACACCTTC. The chain combines TRBV20-1 with TRBJ1-2; tentatively, D is TRBD1 (5 bases). CDR1 and CDR2 from the germline V gene are DFQATT and SNEGSKA (reference sequence). This CDR3 has 14 amino acids. The V end lost 5 bases, the J end lost 7 bases, and 20 bases lay between the germline ends.

A few counts support this clonotype. This rearrangement joins TRBV11-3 to TRBJ2-1; TRBD1 agrees at 10 bases. Trimming cost V 3 bases and J 6 bases; bases outside gene matches: 8. Germline lookup yields CDR1 SGHNT and CDR2 YENEEA. The CDR3 totals 16 residues. Here the CDR3 reads CASSLFGTGVGNEQFF. CDR3 nucleotide sequence: TGTGCCAGCAGCTTGTTTGGGACAGGGGTGGGCAATGAGCAGTTCTTC.

The gene calls are TRBV9 and TRBJ2-5; D remains unclear. Gene TRBJ2-1 matches the end of the DNA better, so the J call may be wrong. Germline assignment: CDR1 SGDLS and CDR2 YYNGEE. This CDR3 spans 13 amino acids. CDR3 protein: CASSVDLVETQFF. The CDR3 bases are TGTGCCAGCAGCGTAGACCTGGTGGAGACCCAGTTCTTC.

The rearrangement joins TRBV6-1 to TRBJ1-2, with D unresolved. The CDR3 is made up of 16 amino acids. Between the trimmed V and J ends, which lost 5 bases and 2 bases, there was a span of 18 bases. Germline loops: CDR1 MNHNS, CDR2 SASEGT. CDR3 coding DNA: TGTGCCAGCAGTCACCCTGTGGGTCCAAGAAACTATGGCTACACCTTC. Translating gives CASSHPVGPRNYGYTF.

J is TRBJ2-1 and V is TRBV5-6; TRBD2 might be the D (6 bases). V lost 1 base to trimming and J lost 0 bases, with 14 bases between them. Per germline, CDR1 SGHDT and CDR2 YYEEEE. The CDR3 is made up of 17 amino acids. The CDR3 sequence: CASSLKGRGSSYNEQFF. The DNA for the CDR3 is TGTGCCAGCAGCTTGAAGGGGCGGGGCAGCTCCTACAATGAGCAGTTCTTC. The full variable domain, with the rest looked up from reference TRBV5-6 and TRBJ2-1, is DAGVTQSPTHLIKTRGQQVTLRCSPKSGHDTVSWYQQALGQGPQFIFQYYEEEERQRGNFPDRFSGHQFPNYSSELNVNALLLGDSALYLCASSLKGRGSSYNEQFFGPGTRLTVL.

This sequence joins TRBV20-1 and TRBJ1-6, with D possibly being TRBD1 (5 bases). CDR1 DFQATT and CDR2 SNEGSKA come from the germline V gene (reference sequence). Trimming took off 1 base at V and 9 bases at J, with 10 bases between the two ends. The CDR3 loop spans 13 amino acids. CDR3 nucleotide sequence: TGCAGTGCTAGAGGGCGTAGGGGTTCACCCCTCCACTTT. It specifies CSARGRRGSPLHF.

V usage is TRBV29-1 and J usage is TRBJ2-7, with D uncertain. Deletions cut 6 bases from V and 5 bases from J, with 17 bases between. The CDR3 spans 13 residues. CDR1 and CDR2 (germline): SQVTM, ANQGSEA. The CDR3 is CSVSGRLQNEQYF. CDR3 coding DNA: TGCAGCGTCTCCGGCAGGCTTCAAAACGAGCAGTACTTC.

The chain has TRBV7-9 and TRBJ2-1; D not resolved. CDR3 length: 12 residues. V lost 5 bases, J lost 7 bases, and 9 bases lay in between. Germline CDR1 and CDR2: SEHNR and FQNEAQ (reference sequence). The CDR3 sequence is CASSIDPNEQFF. CDR3 coding DNA: TGTGCCAGCAGCATCGACCCTAATGAGCAGTTCTTC.

The chain is built from TRBV6-2 or TRBV6-3 and TRBJ2-1; 12 bases fit TRBD2. The J call is in doubt because the DNA end fits TRBJ2-7 better. The CDR3 is made up of 18 amino acids. The germline V gene has CDR1 MNHEY and CDR2 SVGEGT. In nucleotides, the CDR3 is TGTGCCAGCAGTTCCCGCCACCGACTAGCGGGGGCCTACAATGAGCAGTACTTC. Translating gives CASSSRHRLAGAYNEQYF.